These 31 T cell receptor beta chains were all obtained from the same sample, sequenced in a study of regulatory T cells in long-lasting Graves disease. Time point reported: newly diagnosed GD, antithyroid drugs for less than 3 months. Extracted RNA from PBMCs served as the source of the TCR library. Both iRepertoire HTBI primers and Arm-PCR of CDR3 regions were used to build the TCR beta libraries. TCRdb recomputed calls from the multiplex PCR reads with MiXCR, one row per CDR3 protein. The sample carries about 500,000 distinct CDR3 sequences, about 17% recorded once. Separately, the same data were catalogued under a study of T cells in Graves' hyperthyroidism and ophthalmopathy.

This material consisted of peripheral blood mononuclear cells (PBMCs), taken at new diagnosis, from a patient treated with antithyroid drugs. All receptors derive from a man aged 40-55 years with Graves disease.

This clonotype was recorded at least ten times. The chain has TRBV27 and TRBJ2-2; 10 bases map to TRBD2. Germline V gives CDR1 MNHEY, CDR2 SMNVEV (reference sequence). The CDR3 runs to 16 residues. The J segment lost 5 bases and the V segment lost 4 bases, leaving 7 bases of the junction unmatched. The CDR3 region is CASSSLAGGRTGELFF. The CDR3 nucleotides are TGTGCCAGCAGTTCTTTAGCGGGAGGACGGACCGGGGAGCTGTTTTTT.

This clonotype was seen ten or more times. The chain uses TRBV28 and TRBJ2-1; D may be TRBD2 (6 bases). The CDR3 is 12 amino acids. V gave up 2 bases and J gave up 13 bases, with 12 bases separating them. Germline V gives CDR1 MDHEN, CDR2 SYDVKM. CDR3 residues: CASSLLAGFQFF. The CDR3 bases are TGTGCCAGCAGTTTACTCGCGGGATTTCAGTTCTTC.

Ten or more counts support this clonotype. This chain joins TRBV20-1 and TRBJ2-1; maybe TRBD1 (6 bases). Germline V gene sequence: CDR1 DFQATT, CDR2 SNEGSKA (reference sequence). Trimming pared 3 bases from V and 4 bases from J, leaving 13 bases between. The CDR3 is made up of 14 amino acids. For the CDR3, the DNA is TGCAGTGCTAGTCACAGGGCTACATACAATGAGCAGTTCTTC. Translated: CSASHRATYNEQFF.

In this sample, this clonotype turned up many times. The DNA for the CDR3 is TGCGCCAGCAGCTTCTCTAGCGGGAGGTACGAGCAGTACTTC. Translated, it gives CASSFSSGRYEQYF. The chain carries TRBV5-1 and TRBJ2-7; 11 bases fit TRBD2. The V gene's germline CDR1 is SGHRS and CDR2 YFSETQ. J lost 4 bases, V lost 2 bases, and 2 bases had no gene match. The CDR3 extends over 14 amino acids.

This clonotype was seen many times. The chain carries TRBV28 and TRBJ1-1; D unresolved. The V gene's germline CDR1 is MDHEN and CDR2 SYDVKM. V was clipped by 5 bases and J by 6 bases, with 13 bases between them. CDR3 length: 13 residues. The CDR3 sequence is CASSHGLFPEAFF. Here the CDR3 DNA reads TGTGCCAGCAGTCACGGACTGTTCCCTGAAGCTTTCTTT.

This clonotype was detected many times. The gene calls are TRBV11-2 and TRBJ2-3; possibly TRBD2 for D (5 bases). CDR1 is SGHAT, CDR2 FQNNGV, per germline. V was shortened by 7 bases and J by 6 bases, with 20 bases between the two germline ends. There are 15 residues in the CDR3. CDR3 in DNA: TGTGCCAGCATCAAAGGGAGAACTTATAGGGATACGCAGTATTTT. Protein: CASIKGRTYRDTQYF.

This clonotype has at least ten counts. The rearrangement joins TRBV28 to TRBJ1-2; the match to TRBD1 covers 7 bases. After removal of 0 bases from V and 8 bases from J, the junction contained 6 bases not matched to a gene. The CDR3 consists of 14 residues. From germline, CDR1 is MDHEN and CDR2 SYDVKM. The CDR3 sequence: CASSLWQGVEGYTF. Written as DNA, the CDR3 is TGTGCCAGCAGTTTATGGCAGGGGGTCGAGGGCTACACCTTC.

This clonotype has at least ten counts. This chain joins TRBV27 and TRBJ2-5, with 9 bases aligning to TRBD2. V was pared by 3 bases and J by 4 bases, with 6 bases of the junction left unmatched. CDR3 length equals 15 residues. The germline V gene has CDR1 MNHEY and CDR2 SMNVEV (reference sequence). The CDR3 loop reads CASSFGGRAGETQYF. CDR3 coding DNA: TGTGCCAGCAGTTTCGGCGGGAGGGCCGGAGAGACCCAGTACTTC.

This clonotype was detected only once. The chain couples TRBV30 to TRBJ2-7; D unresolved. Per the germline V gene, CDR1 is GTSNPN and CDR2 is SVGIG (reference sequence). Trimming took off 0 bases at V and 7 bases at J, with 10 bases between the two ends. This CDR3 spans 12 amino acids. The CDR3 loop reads CAWSVVPGEQYF. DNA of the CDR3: TGTGCCTGGAGTGTAGTTCCCGGGGAGCAGTACTTC.

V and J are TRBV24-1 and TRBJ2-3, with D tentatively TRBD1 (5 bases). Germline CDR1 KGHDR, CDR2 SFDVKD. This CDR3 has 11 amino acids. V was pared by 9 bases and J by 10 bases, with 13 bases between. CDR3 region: CATSTGPSQYF. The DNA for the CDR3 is TGTGCCACCTCCACAGGACCCTCGCAGTATTTT.

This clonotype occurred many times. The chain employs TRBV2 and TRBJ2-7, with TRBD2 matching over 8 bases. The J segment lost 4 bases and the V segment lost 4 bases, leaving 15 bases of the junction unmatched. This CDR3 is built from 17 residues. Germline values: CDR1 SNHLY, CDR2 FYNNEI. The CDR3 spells CASSASYSGSAPYEQYF. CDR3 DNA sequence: TGTGCCAGCAGTGCTTCATACAGCGGGAGTGCCCCATACGAGCAGTACTTC.

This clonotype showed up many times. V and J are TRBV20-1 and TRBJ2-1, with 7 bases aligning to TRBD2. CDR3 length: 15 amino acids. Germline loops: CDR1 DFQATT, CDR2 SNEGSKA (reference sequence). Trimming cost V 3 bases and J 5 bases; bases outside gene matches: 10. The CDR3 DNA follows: TGCAGTGCTAGCCCTCTGAGGGAGGGACACAATGAGCAGTTCTTC. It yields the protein CSASPLREGHNEQFF.

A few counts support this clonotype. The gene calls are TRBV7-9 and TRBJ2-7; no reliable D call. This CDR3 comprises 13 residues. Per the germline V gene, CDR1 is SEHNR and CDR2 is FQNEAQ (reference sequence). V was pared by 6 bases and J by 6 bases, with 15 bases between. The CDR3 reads CASSIRKGFEQYF. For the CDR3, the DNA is TGTGCCAGCAGTATCAGAAAGGGTTTCGAGCAGTACTTC.

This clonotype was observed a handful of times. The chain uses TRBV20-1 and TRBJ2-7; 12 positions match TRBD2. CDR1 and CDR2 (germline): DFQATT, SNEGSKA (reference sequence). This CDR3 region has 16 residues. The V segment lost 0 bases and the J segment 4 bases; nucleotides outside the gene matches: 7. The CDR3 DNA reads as TGCAGTGCTAGAGAGCCCCGAGGGACTAGCGGGTACGAGCAGTACTTC. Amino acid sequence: CSAREPRGTSGYEQYF.

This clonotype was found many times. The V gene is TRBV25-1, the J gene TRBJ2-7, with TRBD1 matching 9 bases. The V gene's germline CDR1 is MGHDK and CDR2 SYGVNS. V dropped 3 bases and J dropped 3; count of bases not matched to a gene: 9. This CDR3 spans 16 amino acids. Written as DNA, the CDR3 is TGTGCCAGCAGTGAGCTCGGGACAGGGTTCCTCTACGAGCAGTACTTC. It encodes CASSELGTGFLYEQYF.

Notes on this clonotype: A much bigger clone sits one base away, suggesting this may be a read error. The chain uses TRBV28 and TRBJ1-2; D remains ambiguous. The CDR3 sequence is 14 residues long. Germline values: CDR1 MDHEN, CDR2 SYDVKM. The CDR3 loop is CASRDVGRIYGCTF. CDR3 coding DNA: TGTGCCAGCAGGGATGTGGGGAGGATATATGGCTGCACCTTC.

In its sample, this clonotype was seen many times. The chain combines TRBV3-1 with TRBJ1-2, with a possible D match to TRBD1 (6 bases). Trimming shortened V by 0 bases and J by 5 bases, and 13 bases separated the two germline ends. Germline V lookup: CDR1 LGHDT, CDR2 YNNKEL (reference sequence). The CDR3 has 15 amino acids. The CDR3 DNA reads TGTGCCAGCAGCCAAGACCCCGGGACACCGTATGGCTACACCTTC. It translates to CASSQDPGTPYGYTF.

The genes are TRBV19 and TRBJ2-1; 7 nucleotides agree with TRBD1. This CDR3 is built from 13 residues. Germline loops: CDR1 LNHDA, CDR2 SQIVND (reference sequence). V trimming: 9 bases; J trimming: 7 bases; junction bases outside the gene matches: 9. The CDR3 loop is CASETGNPNEQFF. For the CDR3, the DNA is TGTGCCAGCGAGACAGGGAATCCAAATGAGCAGTTCTTC.

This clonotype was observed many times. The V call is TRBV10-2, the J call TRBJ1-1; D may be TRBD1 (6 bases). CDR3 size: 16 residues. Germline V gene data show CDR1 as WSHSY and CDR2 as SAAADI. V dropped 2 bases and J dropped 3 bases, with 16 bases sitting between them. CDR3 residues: CASSELIRGGYTEAFF. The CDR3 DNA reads TGCGCCAGCAGTGAGCTGATTAGGGGGGGCTACACTGAAGCTTTCTTT.

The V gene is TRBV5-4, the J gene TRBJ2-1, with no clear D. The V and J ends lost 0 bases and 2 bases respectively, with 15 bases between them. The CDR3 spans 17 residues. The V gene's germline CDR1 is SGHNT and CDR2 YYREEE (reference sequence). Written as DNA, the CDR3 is TGTGCCAGCAGCTTGGGTCGCGGCCTCTCCCCCTACAATGAGCAGTTCTTC. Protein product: CASSLGRGLSPYNEQFF.

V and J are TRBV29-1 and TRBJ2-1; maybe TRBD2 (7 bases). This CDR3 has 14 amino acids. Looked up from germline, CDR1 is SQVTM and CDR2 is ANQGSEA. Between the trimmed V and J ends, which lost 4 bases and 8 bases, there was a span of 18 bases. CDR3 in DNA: TGCAGCGTTGCCGTCAGACGGGGGGCGGATGAGCAGTTCTTC. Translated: CSVAVRRGADEQFF.

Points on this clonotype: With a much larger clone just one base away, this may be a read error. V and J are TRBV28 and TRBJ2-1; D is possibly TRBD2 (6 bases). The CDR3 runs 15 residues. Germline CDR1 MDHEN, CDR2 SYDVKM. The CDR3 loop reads CGSSLGGRFYNEQFF. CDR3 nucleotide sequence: TGTGGCAGCAGTTTGGGGGGACGCTTCTACAATGAGCAGTTCTTC.

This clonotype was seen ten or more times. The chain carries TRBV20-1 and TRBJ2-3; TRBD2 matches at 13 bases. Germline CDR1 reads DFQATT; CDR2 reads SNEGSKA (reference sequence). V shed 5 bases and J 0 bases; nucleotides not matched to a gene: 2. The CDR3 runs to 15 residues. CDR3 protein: CSAGTSGASTDTQYF. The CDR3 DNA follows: TGCAGTGCTGGGACTAGCGGGGCGAGCACAGATACGCAGTATTTT.

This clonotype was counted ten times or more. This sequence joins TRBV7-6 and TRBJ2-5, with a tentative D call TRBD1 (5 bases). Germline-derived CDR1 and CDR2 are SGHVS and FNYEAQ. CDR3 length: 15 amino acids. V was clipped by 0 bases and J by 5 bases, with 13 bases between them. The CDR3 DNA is TGTGCCAGCAGCTTAGCTCTCGCAGGGCGTGAGACCCAGTACTTC. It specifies CASSLALAGRETQYF.

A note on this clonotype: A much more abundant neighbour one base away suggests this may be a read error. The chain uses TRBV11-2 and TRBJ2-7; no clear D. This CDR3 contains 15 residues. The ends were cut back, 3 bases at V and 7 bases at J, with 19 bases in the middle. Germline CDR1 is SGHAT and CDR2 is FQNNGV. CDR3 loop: CASSFVTPGINEQYF. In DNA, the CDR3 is TGTGCCAGCAGCTTTGTGACCCCCGGAATCAATGAGCAGTACTTC.

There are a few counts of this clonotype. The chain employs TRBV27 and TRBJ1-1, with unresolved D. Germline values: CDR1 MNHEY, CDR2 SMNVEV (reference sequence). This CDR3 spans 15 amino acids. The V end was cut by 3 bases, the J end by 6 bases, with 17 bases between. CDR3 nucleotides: TGTGCCAGCAGTTTCATAAGAAACCCCTGGGCTGAAGCTTTCTTT. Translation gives CASSFIRNPWAEAFF.

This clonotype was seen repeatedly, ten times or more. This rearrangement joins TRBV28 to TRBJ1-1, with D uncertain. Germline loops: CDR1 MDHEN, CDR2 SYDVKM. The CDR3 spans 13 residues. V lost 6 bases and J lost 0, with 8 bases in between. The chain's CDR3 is CASSSSMNTEAFF. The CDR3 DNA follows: TGTGCCAGCAGCTCTTCAATGAACACTGAAGCTTTCTTT.

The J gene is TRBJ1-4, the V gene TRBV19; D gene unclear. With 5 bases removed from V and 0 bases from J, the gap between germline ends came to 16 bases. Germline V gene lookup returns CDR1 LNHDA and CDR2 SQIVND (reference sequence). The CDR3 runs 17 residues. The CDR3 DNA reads TGTGCCAGTAGTTCCCGGCGGCAGAGGACAACTAATGAAAAACTGTTTTTT. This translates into CASSSRRQRTTNEKLFF.

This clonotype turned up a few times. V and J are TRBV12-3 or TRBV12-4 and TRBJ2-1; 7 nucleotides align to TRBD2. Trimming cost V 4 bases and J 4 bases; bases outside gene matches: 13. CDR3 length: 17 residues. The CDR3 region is CASSSGLEGGSYNEQFF. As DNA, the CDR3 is TGTGCCAGCAGTTCAGGACTAGAGGGAGGGTCTTACAATGAGCAGTTCTTC.

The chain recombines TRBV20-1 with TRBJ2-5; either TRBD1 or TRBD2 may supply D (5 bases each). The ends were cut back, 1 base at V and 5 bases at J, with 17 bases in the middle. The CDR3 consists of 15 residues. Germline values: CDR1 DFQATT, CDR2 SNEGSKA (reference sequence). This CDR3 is CSARGSGLSGETQYF. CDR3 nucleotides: TGCAGTGCTAGAGGATCTGGACTTTCAGGGGAGACCCAGTACTTC.

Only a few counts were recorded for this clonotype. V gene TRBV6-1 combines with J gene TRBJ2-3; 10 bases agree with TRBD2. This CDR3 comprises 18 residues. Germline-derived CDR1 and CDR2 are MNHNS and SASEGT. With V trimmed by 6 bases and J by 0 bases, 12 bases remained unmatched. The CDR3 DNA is TGTGCCAGCAGATTGCAGTGGGCTAGCGGGAGTAGCACAGATACGCAGTATTTT. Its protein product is CASRLQWASGSSTDTQYF.